Included here is one T cell receptor beta chain sequence, with context. The data belong to a study of blood T cells in healthy people across ages. For the second PCR, which ran for roughly 7 to 11 cycles, a sample-barcoded 5' primer and a J-beta primer mix were used. MiXCR was run by TCRdb on the 5' RACE reads, yielding one entry per CDR3 protein. The sample lists about 1 million distinct CDR3 sequences, 40% to 50% occurring once. This CDR3 contains 18 residues. Germline assignment: CDR1 MNHEY and CDR2 SMNVEV (reference sequence). V shed 6 bases, J shed 2 bases, and the junction held 16 bases outside the gene matches.

V and J are TRBV27 and TRBJ2-5, with 9 nucleotides matching TRBD2. Sequenced input: blood. The receptor comes from a woman in her sixties or seventies in good health. The DNA of the CDR3 is TGTGCCAGCAGACTCTTCTTCGGGCGGACTAGCGAACAAGAGACCCAGTACTTC. Protein product: CASRLFFGRTSEQETQYF.